The rows below give T cell receptor beta chains drawn from one sample of a study of blood T cell repertoires in COVID-19. Produced via immunoSEQ multiplex PCR; TCRdb's table is partial and in-frame only. The sample lists 250,000 or so clones, about four fifths seen once, with 4% to 4.5% in the top ten. What was sequenced was peripheral blood. These receptors were obtained from a man aged 50 to 60 with acute or convalescent COVID-19. Both conserved end residues are part of each CDR3. A D gene is named only where the DNA matches it firmly. Size values are once, few and many counts, or a class for expanded clones, and some rows have none.

>NA|TRBJ2-2|14|TRBV28|few
CASSLGQNTGELFF
TGTGCCAGCAGTTTGGGACAAAACACCGGGGAGCTGTTTTTT
>TRBD1|TRBJ2-7|17|TRBV4-2|NA
CASSQQRTGTGGEEQYF
TGTGCCAGCAGCCAACAACGGACCGGGACAGGGGGCGAAGAGCAGTACTTC
>NA|TRBJ1-5|17|TRBV30|NA
CAWSGIGGAVGNQPQHF
TGTGCCTGGAGTGGGATTGGGGGGGCGGTCGGCAATCAGCCCCAGCATTTT
>NA|TRBJ1-2|17|TRBV30|NA
CAWSAPSRRRANYGYTF
TGTGCCTGGAGTGCACCCTCCCGACGGAGAGCTAACTATGGCTACACCTTC
>NA|TRBJ2-7|12|TRBV7-8|few
CASSLTDYEQYF
TGTGCCAGCAGCTTGACAGACTACGAGCAGTACTTC
>NA|TRBJ2-7|11|TRBV10-3|NA
CAISDSGEQYF
TGTGCCATCAGTGACTCCGGCGAGCAGTACTTC
>TRBD2|TRBJ2-1|17|TRBV5-4|NA
CASSFGTSGRGGNEQFF
TGTGCCAGCAGCTTTGGGACTAGCGGGAGAGGGGGCAATGAGCAGTTCTTC
>NA|TRBJ1-3|16|TRBV7-5|NA
CARRKQVDRTGNTIYF
TGTGCCAGAAGGAAACAGGTCGATCGGACCGGAAACACCATATATTTT
>TRBD1|TRBJ1-5|13|TRBV27|NA
CASSRGLGQPQHF
TGTGCCAGCAGCAGGGGGCTTGGGCAGCCCCAGCATTTT
>NA|TRBJ1-6|13|TRBV7-9|NA
CASSDRVYSPLHF
TGTGCCAGCAGCGACAGAGTTTATTCACCCCTCCACTTT
>NA|TRBJ2-5|13|TRBV6-6|NA
CASSPRAQETQYF
TGTGCCAGCAGCCCTCGCGCCCAAGAGACCCAGTACTTC
>NA|TRBJ1-1|14|TRBV5-1|NA
CASSLAGSDTEAFF
TGCGCCAGCAGCTTAGCGGGAAGTGACACTGAAGCTTTCTTT
>TRBD1|TRBJ1-1|14|TRBV2|NA
CASRGDRLNAEAFF
TGTGCCAGCAGAGGGGACAGATTGAACGCTGAAGCTTTCTTT
>NA|TRBJ2-7|12|TRBV27|many
CASSRGAYEQYF
TGTGCCAGCAGCCGCGGGGCCTACGAGCAGTACTTC
>NA|TRBJ1-2|14|TRBV28|NA
CASSFQGHGDGYTF
TGTGCCAGCAGTTTCCAGGGACACGGCGATGGCTACACCTTC
>TRBD1|TRBJ1-2|17|TRBV13|NA
CASSLTGTGGYHYGYTF
TGTGCCAGCAGCTTAACCGGGACAGGGGGCTATCACTATGGCTACACCTTC
>TRBD1|TRBJ1-5|13|TRBV2|NA
CASSRDREQPQHF
TGTGCCAGCAGTCGGGACAGGGAACAGCCCCAGCATTTT
>NA|TRBJ2-1|14|TRBV29-1|NA
CSVEGQGNLGEQFF
TGCAGCGTTGAGGGGCAGGGCAACCTCGGTGAGCAGTTCTTC
>NA|TRBJ2-2|15|TRBV9|NA
CASSARRGNTGELFF
TGTGCCAGCAGCGCTCGCAGGGGGAACACCGGGGAGCTGTTTTTT
>TRBD1|TRBJ1-6|16|TRBV9|NA
CASSDGQGGYNSPLHF
TGTGCCAGCAGCGACGGACAGGGCGGGTATAATTCACCCCTCCACTTT
>NA|TRBJ1-2|16|TRBV4-2|NA
CASSQLSTGLGYGYTF
TGTGCCAGCAGCCAACTTAGTACGGGACTCGGCTATGGCTACACCTTC
>TRBD2|TRBJ2-7|14|TRBV6-6|NA
CASTPSGASYEQYF
TGTGCCAGCACCCCTAGCGGAGCCTCCTACGAGCAGTACTTC
>NA|TRBJ2-6|16|TRBV27|NA
CASSLAGVAGANVLTF
TGTGCCAGCAGTTTAGCGGGTGTCGCTGGGGCCAACGTCCTGACTTTC
>NA|TRBJ2-5|15|TRBV7-3|NA
CASSLTPGRAETQYF
TGTGCCAGCAGCTTAACGCCGGGCAGGGCGGAGACCCAGTACTTC
>NA|TRBJ1-5|15|TRBV6-5|NA
CASSYSYGLNQPQHF
TGTGCCAGCAGTTACTCGTACGGTCTCAATCAGCCCCAGCATTTT
>NA|TRBJ1-5|13|TRBV5-5|NA
CASSAQGSQPQHF
TGTGCCAGCAGCGCACAGGGATCTCAGCCCCAGCATTTT
>TRBD1|TRBJ1-2|13|TRBV15|NA
CATSTGQNYGYTF
TGTGCCACCAGCACGGGACAGAACTATGGCTACACCTTC
>TRBD1|TRBJ1-1|15|TRBV2|NA
CASSGGQGAWAEAFF
TGTGCCAGCAGTGGGGGACAGGGGGCTTGGGCTGAAGCTTTCTTT
>TRBD2|TRBJ2-1|16|TRBV4-1|NA
CASSQGSGSSYNEQFF
TGCGCCAGCAGCCAGGGGAGCGGGAGCTCCTACAATGAGCAGTTCTTC
>TRBD1|TRBJ1-1|13|TRBV18|NA
CASSPPGQGRAFF
TGTGCCAGCTCTCCTCCGGGACAGGGGAGAGCTTTCTTT
>TRBD1|TRBJ1-4|14|TRBV6-5|NA
CASSRQGPYEKLFF
TGTGCCAGCAGTAGACAGGGTCCTTATGAAAAACTGTTTTTT
>TRBD1|TRBJ2-2|14|TRBV7-9|NA
CASSSRQGTGELFF
TGTGCCAGCAGCTCCCGACAGGGAACCGGGGAGCTGTTTTTT
>NA|TRBJ1-1|15|TRBV9|NA
CASSVAQGLVTEAFF
TGTGCCAGCAGCGTAGCCCAGGGGCTGGTGACTGAAGCTTTCTTT
>TRBD1|TRBJ1-6|14|TRBV3-1/TRBV3-2|few
CASSRGQGFSPLHF
TGTGCCAGCAGCCGGGGACAGGGATTCTCACCCCTCCACTTT
>NA|TRBJ1-3|17|TRBV4-1|NA
CASSHGATGSMGNTIYF
TGCGCCAGCAGCCATGGCGCAACAGGGAGTATGGGAAACACCATATATTTT
>TRBD1|TRBJ1-1|16|TRBV5-1|NA
CASSLGTGGVGTEAFF
TGCGCCAGCAGCTTGGGGACAGGGGGCGTGGGCACTGAAGCTTTCTTT
>NA|TRBJ2-7|12|TRBV2|NA
CASSRFSYEQYF
TGTGCCAGCAGCAGGTTCTCCTACGAGCAGTACTTC
>TRBD2|TRBJ2-2|16|TRBV18|NA
CASSASSGISTGELFF
TGTGCCAGCTCAGCCTCTAGCGGGATAAGCACCGGGGAGCTGTTTTTT
>NA|TRBJ1-6|16|TRBV6-1|NA
CASSEQAAGNNSPLHF
TGTGCCAGCAGTGAACAGGCGGCAGGGAATAATTCACCCCTCCACTTT
>NA|TRBJ2-2|17|TRBV11-3|NA
CASSLDRVRRGTGELFF
TGTGCCAGCAGCTTAGATCGAGTCCGCCGGGGCACCGGGGAGCTGTTTTTT
>TRBD2|TRBJ2-1|14|TRBV30|NA
CAWSERGAWNEQFF
TGTGCCTGGAGTGAGCGGGGGGCCTGGAATGAGCAGTTCTTC
>TRBD1|TRBJ1-6|16|TRBV11-1|NA
CASSTSPARGNSPLHF
TGTGCCAGCAGCACAAGCCCGGCCAGGGGGAATTCACCCCTCCACTTT
>NA|TRBJ1-4|15|TRBV2|NA
CASRDRSGVGEKLFF
TGTGCCAGCAGGGATCGGTCGGGAGTGGGTGAAAAACTGTTTTTT
>TRBD2|TRBJ2-1|16|TRBV29-1|NA
CSVEATFGTRKNEQFF
TGCAGCGTTGAAGCCACATTCGGGACTAGGAAAAATGAGCAGTTCTTC
>NA|TRBJ2-3|14|TRBV3-1/TRBV3-2|once
CASSPRSYTDTQYF
TGTGCCAGCAGCCCCCGGTCGTACACAGATACGCAGTATTTT
>NA|TRBJ1-2|12|TRBV18|NA
CASSPPEGGYTF
TGTGCCAGCTCACCACCGGAGGGTGGCTACACCTTC
>TRBD2|TRBJ2-7|18|TRBV7-9|NA
CASSDLRGFRSPNYEQYF
TGTGCCAGCAGCGACCTGCGGGGGTTTAGGTCACCTAATTACGAGCAGTACTTC
>NA|TRBJ1-2|15|TRBV18|NA
CASSPSAGQTYGYTF
TGTGCCAGCTCACCGTCGGCAGGGCAGACCTATGGCTACACCTTC
>TRBD2|TRBJ2-7|17|TRBV5-1|NA
CASSWLVASGDAYEQYF
TGCGCCAGCAGCTGGTTGGTTGCGAGCGGGGATGCCTACGAGCAGTACTTC
>TRBD1|TRBJ1-2|16|TRBV6-1|NA
CASSGRDGNRGYGYTF
TGTGCCAGCAGTGGAAGGGATGGGAACAGGGGTTATGGCTACACCTTC
>NA|TRBJ1-6|16|TRBV4-1|NA
CASSRGESSYNSPLHF
TGCGCCAGCAGCCGGGGGGAGAGCTCCTATAATTCACCCCTCCACTTT
>TRBD1|TRBJ1-5|14|TRBV2|once
CASTGQRGNQPQHF
TGTGCCAGCACGGGACAGCGGGGCAATCAGCCCCAGCATTTT
>TRBD2|TRBJ2-2|15|TRBV19|NA
CASSRSGRLAGELFF
TGTGCCAGTAGCAGAAGCGGGAGACTCGCCGGGGAGCTGTTTTTT
>NA|TRBJ2-3|13|TRBV18|NA
CASSPGLTDTQYF
TGTGCCAGCTCACCTGGACTGACAGATACGCAGTATTTT
>TRBD1|TRBJ2-2|19|TRBV11-3|NA
CASSFYDPTGTGGKGELFF
TGTGCCAGCAGCTTCTATGACCCGACCGGGACAGGGGGCAAGGGGGAGCTGTTTTTT
>NA|TRBJ1-2|11|TRBV12-3/TRBV12-4|NA
CASTQGKSYTF
TGTGCCAGCACCCAGGGGAAGAGCTACACCTTC
>NA|TRBJ2-1|16|TRBV5-1|NA
CASSLGAGTLYNEQFF
TGCGCCAGCAGCTTGGGAGCGGGTACACTCTACAATGAGCAGTTCTTC
>NA|TRBJ2-7|14|TRBV6-2/TRBV6-3|NA
CASSYLSSSHEQYF
TGTGCCAGCAGTTATTTGTCTAGTAGTCACGAGCAGTACTTC
>NA|TRBJ1-5|12|TRBV27|NA
CASGTRGQPQHF
TGTGCCAGCGGCACCCGGGGTCAGCCCCAGCATTTT